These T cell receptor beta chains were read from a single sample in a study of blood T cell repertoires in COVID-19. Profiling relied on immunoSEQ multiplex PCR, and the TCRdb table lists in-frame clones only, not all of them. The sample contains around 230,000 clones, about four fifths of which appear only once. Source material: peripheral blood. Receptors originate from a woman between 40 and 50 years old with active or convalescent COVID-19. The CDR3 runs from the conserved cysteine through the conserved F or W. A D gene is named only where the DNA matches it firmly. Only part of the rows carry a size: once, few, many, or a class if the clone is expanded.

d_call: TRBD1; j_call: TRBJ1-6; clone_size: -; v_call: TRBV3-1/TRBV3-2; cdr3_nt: TGTGCCAGCAGCCCCCAGGGGGTTAGCTCCTATAATTCACCCCTCCACTTT; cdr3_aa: CASSPQGVSSYNSPLHF
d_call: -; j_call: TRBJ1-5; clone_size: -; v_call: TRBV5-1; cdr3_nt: TGCGCCAGCAGCACCGCGTCCCAGCCCCAGCATTTT; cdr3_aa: CASSTASQPQHF
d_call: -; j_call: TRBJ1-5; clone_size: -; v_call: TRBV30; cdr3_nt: TGTGCCTGGAAGGGGGTGGGCAATCAGCCCCAGCATTTT; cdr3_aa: CAWKGVGNQPQHF
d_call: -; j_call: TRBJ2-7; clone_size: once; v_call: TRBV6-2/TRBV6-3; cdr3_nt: TGTGCCAGCAGTTACCCTGGGGCGGAATTCTACGAGCAGTACTTC; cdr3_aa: CASSYPGAEFYEQYF
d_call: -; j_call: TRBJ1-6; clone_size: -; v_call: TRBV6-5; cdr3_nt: TGTGCCAGCAGCTACCGACAGTATAATTCACCCCTCCACTTT; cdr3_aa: CASSYRQYNSPLHF
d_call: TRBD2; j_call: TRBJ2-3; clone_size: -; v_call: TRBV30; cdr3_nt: TGTGCCTGGAGCGGTCTAGCGGGGGGCGTCACAGATACGCAGTATTTT; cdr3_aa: CAWSGLAGGVTDTQYF
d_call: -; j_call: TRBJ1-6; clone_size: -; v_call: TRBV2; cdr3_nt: TGTGCCAGCCATGGGGGGATAAATTCACCCCTCCACTTT; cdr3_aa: CASHGGINSPLHF
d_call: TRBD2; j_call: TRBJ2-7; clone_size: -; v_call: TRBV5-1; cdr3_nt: TGCGCCAGCAGCCCCGGGGGGGGCGGGGGACCCTACGAGCAGTACTTC; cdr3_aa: CASSPGGGGGPYEQYF
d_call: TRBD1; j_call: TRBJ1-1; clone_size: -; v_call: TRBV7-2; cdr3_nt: TGTGCCGTCGGCCGACAGGGGAACACTGAAGCTTTCTTT; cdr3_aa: CAVGRQGNTEAFF
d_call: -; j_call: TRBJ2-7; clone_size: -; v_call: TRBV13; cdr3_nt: TGTGCCAGCAGCCGATATTCTAGCGAATCCTACGAGCAGTACTTC; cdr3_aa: CASSRYSSESYEQYF
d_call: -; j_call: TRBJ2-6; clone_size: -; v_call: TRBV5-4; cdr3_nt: TGTGCCAGCAGCTTGGGACACTCTGGGGCCAACGTCCTGACTTTC; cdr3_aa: CASSLGHSGANVLTF
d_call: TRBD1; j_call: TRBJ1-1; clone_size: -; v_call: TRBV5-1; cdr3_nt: TGCGCCAGCAGCTTGATCGGGACAGGAGCGAACACTGAAGCTTTCTTT; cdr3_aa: CASSLIGTGANTEAFF
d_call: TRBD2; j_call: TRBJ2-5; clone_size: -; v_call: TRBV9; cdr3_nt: TGTGCCAGCAGCGGGGGGCTCTCCGGGACTAGCGGGTACCAAGAGACCCAGTACTTC; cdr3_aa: CASSGGLSGTSGYQETQYF
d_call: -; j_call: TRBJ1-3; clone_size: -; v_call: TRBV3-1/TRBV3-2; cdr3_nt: TGTGCCAGCAGCCACGGAGGGAGGGAAACCGGAAACACCATATATTTT; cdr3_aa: CASSHGGRETGNTIYF
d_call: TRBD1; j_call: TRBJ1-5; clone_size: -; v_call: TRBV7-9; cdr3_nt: TGTGCCAGCAGCTTCACCGGGACAGGGGGCAATCAGCCCCAGCATTTT; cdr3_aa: CASSFTGTGGNQPQHF
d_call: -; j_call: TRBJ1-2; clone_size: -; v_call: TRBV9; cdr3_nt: TGTGCCAGCAGCGATACTTATGGCTACACCTTC; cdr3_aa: CASSDTYGYTF
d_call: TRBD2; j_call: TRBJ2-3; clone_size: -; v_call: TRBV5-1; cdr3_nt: TGCGCCAGCAGCCCACGACAGGGACTAGCGGGGGGCACAGATACGCAGTATTTT; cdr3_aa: CASSPRQGLAGGTDTQYF
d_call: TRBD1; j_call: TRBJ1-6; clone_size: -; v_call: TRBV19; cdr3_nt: TGTGCCAGTAGTAGACGCGGGACAGAGTGGGATTCACCCCTCCACTTT; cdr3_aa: CASSRRGTEWDSPLHF
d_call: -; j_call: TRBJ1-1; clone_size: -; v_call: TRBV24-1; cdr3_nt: TGTGCCACCAGTGATTCTACAGGGCAGGGTGTGAACACTGAAGCTTTCTTT; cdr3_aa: CATSDSTGQGVNTEAFF
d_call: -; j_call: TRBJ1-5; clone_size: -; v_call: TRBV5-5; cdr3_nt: TGTGCCAGCAGCTTGGACTGGAGTCAGCCCCAGCATTTT; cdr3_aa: CASSLDWSQPQHF
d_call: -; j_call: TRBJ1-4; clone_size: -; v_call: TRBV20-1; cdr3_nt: TGCAGTGCTAGTAGGGCAGGGCTTAATGAAAAACTGTTTTTT; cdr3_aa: CSASRAGLNEKLFF
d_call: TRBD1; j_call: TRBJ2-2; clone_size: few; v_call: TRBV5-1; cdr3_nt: TGCGCCAGCAGTCGAACAGGGGACGGGGAGCTGTTTTTT; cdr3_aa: CASSRTGDGELFF
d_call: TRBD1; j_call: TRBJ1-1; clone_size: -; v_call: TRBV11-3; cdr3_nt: TGTGCCAGCAGCCCGGACAGGGGACACATGAACACTGAAGCTTTCTTT; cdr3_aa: CASSPDRGHMNTEAFF
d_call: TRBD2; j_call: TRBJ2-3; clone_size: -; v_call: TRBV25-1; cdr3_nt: TGTGCCAGCAGTTTACCGGGACTAATAACAGATACGCAGTATTTT; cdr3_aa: CASSLPGLITDTQYF
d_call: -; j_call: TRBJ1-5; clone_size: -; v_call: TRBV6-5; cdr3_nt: TGTGCCAGCAGTTTAACCTATAGCAATCAGCCCCAGCATTTT; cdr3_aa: CASSLTYSNQPQHF
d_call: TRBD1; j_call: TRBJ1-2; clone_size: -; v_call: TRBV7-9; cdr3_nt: TGTGCCAGCAGCCTCCTGGGACAGGGGGCGGATGGCTACACCTTC; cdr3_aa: CASSLLGQGADGYTF
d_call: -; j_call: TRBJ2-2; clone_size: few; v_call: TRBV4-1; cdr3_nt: TGCGCCAGCAGCCAACCCGTCGAGGGAGCTGCCACCGGGGAGCTGTTTTTT; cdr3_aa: CASSQPVEGAATGELFF
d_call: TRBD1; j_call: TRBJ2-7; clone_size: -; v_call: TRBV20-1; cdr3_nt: TGCAGTGCTAGTCTTTCGGGGACAGCTTACGAGCAGTACTTC; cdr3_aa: CSASLSGTAYEQYF
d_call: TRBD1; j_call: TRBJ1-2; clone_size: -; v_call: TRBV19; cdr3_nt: TGTGCCAGTAGCGGACAGGGGGTTACTGGCTACACCTTC; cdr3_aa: CASSGQGVTGYTF
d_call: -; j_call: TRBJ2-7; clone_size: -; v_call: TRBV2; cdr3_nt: TGTGCCAGCAGTGCGGACTTGCCCTACGAGCAGTACTTC; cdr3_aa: CASSADLPYEQYF
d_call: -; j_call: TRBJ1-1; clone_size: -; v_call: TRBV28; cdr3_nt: TGTGCCAGCAGTCTCCATACAATTGAAGCTTTCTTT; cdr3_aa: CASSLHTIEAFF
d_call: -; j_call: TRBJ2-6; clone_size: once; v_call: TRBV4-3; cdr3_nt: TGCGCCAGCAGCCTAGAAGTAAAACTCTCTGGGGCCAACGTCCTGACTTTC; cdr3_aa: CASSLEVKLSGANVLTF
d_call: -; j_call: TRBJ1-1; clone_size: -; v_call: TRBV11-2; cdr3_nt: TGTGCCAGCAGCTTTGAACTGCTGAACACTGAAGCTTTCTTT; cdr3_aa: CASSFELLNTEAFF
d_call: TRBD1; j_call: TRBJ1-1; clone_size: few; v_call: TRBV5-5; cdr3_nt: TGTGCCAGCAGCTTGAGGACAGGGGGCGCGGTGACTGAAGCTTTCTTT; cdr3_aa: CASSLRTGGAVTEAFF
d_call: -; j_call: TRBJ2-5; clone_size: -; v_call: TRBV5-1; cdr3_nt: TGCGCCAGCAGGGAGAGTGGGACTCGTAAAGAGACCCAGTACTTC; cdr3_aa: CASRESGTRKETQYF
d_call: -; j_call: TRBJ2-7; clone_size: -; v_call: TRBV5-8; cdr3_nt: TGTGCCAGCAGCTTGGGTGGGGCAGATGACTACGAGCAGTACTTC; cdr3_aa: CASSLGGADDYEQYF
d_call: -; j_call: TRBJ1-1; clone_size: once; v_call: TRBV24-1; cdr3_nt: TGTGCCACCAGTGATCGCGTTCGGGTATCAAACACTGAAGCTTTCTTT; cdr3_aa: CATSDRVRVSNTEAFF
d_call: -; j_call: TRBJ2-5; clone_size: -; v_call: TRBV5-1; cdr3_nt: TGCGCCAGCAGCTCCCCGTGGGGGGGCGCGGAGACCCAGTACTTC; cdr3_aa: CASSSPWGGAETQYF
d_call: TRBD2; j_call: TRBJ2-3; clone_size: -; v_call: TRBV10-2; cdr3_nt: TGCGCCAGCAGTGGGGGACTAGCGGGAGTTGCAGATACGCAGTATTTT; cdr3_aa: CASSGGLAGVADTQYF
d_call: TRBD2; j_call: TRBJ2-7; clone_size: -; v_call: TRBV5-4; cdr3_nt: TGTGCCAGCAGCTTGGGCGGGACTAGCTACGAGCAGTACTTC; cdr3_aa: CASSLGGTSYEQYF
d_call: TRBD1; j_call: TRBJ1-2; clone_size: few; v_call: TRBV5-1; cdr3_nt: TGCGCCAGCAGCTTGAGCGACAGGGGCTATGGCTACACCTTC; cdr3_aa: CASSLSDRGYGYTF
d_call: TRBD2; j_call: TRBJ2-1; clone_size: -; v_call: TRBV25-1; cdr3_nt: TGTGCCAGCAGTGAATCCGGGACTAGCAAGAATGAGCAGTTCTTC; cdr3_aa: CASSESGTSKNEQFF
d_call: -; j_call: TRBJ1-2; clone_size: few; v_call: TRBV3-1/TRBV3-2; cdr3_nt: TGTGCCAGCAGCCATAAACAGGGTGCTGGCTACACCTTC; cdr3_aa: CASSHKQGAGYTF
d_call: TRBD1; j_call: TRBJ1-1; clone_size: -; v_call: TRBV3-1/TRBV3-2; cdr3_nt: TGTGCCAGCAGCCGGGGACAGGCAAACACTGAAGCTTTCTTT; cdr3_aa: CASSRGQANTEAFF
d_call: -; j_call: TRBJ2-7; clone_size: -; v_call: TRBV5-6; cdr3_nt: TGTGCCAGCAGCCCGGTAGGGTACAGGGCCTACGAGCAGTACTTC; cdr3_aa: CASSPVGYRAYEQYF
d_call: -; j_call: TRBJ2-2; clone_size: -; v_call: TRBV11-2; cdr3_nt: TGTGCCAGCAGCTTAGAACTCAACACCGGGGAGCTGTTTTTT; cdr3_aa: CASSLELNTGELFF
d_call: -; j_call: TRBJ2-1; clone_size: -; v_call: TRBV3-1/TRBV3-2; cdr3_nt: TGTGCCAGCAGCCAGGTCGAGGGAGATGAGCAGTTCTTC; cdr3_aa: CASSQVEGDEQFF
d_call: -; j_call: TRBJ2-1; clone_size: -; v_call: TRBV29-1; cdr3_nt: TGCAGCGTTGAACACACTGCAGGTGAGCAGTTCTTC; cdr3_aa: CSVEHTAGEQFF
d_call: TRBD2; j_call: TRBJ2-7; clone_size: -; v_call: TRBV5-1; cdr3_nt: TGCGCCAGCAGCTCGACACTAGCGGGAGGGACCTACGAGCAGTACTTC; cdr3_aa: CASSSTLAGGTYEQYF
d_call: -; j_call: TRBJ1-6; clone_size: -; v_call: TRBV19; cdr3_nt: TGTGCCAGTAGTATCGACGGGAGGCGCTCCTATAATTCACCCCTCCACTTT; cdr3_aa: CASSIDGRRSYNSPLHF
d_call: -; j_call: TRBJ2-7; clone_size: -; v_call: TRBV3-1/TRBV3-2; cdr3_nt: TGTGCCAGCAGCCCCGGACGGGATGACGAGCAGTACTTC; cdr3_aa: CASSPGRDDEQYF
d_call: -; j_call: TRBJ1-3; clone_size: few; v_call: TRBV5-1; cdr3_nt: TGCGCCAGCAGCTTGGTGTTCCAGGGAGGGGACACCATATATTTT; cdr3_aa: CASSLVFQGGDTIYF